This T cell receptor (beta chain) came from a study of T cells in Graves' hyperthyroidism and ophthalmopathy. The study, taken as a whole, reports: In validation, the model predicted ophthalmopathy. These predictions came a median approximately 6.5 months before onset. Researchers found most expanded thyroid clonotypes above 0.001 in blood as well.

This clonotype was seen many times. Its antigen is not identified. RNA transcripts gave rise to amplified TCR beta CDR3 regions. First-round RT-PCR of the TCR CDR3 relied on the HTBI primer set. MiXCR, run by TCRdb on the multiplex PCR reads, gives a single entry per CDR3 protein. The profile shows 550,000 to 700,000 distinct CDR3 sequences, about 45% of them singletons. The V end was cut by 4 bases, the J end by 1 base, with 7 bases between. The CDR3 contains 14 residues. Germline V gives CDR1 SGHTA, CDR2 FQGNSA. Uncontrolled infection, other autoimmune disease, pregnancy or lactation led to exclusion. Used for diagnoses were clinical symptoms, serum thyroxine and TRAb, thyroid ultrasound and orbital computed tomography.

The sequence was collected from an adult woman with Graves' disease, either hyperthyroidism or ophthalmopathy (not recorded which). The chain uses TRBV7-2 and TRBJ2-2; D uncertain. Source material: peripheral blood or thyroid tissue (not recorded which). The CDR3 is CASSSILNTGELFF. CDR3 sequence (DNA): TGTGCCAGCAGCTCAATCCTGAACACCGGGGAGCTGTTTTTT.